The TCR beta chain under discussion was sequenced for a study of cytomegalovirus exposure and HLA in healthy donors. On this clone: Its matching antigen is unknown.

The approximately 120-subject validation cohort, separate from the 666-subject first cohort, included the donors. J was trimmed by 5 bases and V by 5 bases; bases with no gene match: 4. The CDR3 is made up of 14 amino acids. Germline lookup yields CDR1 SEHNR and CDR2 FQNEAQ (reference sequence). The assay was immunoSEQ multiplex PCR, and TCRdb's table has in-frame clones only and misses some. The table lists fewer than 65,000 clones, roughly nine tenths of them singletons. Study findings and constraints: Whilst most TCR sequences proved rare, a subset of public TCRs occurred across many donors. The tendency of first-cohort TCR clusters to co-occur in the roughly 110 validation repertoires emerged from a later analysis.

This sequence joins TRBV7-9 and TRBJ2-1; TRBD1 agrees at 9 bases. The receptor's source is a young woman in good health and CMV-seronegative. The specimen was PBMCs. CDR3 in amino acids: CASSRTGAHNEQFF. For the CDR3, the DNA is TGTGCCAGCAGCAGGACAGGGGCTCACAATGAGCAGTTCTTC.